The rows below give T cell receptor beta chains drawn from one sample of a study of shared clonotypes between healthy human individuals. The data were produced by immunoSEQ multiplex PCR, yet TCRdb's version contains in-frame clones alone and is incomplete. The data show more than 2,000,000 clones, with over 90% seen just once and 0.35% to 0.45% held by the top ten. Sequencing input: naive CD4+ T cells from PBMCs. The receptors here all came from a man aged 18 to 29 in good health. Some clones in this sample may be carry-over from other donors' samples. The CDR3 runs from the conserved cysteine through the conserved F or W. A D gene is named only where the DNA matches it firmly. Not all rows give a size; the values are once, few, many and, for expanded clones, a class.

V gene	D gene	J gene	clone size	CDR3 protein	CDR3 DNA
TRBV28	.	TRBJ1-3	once	CASSRPPGSPGNTIYF	TGTGCCAGCAGCCGCCCTCCAGGGTCCCCTGGAAACACCATATATTTT
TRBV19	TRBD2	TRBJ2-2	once	CASSIGGLDATGELFF	TGTGCCAGTAGTATAGGGGGACTAGACGCCACCGGGGAGCTGTTTTTT
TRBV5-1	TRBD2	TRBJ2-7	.	CASSLSGGTSYEQYF	TGCGCCAGCAGCTTGTCGGGGGGGACCTCCTACGAGCAGTACTTC
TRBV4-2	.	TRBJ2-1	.	CASSQGDGKGFGEQFF	TGTGCCAGCAGCCAAGGCGACGGGAAAGGGTTCGGTGAGCAGTTCTTC
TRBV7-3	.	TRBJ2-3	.	CASSLTSPTDTQYF	TGTGCCAGCAGCTTAACTTCACCCACAGATACGCAGTATTTT
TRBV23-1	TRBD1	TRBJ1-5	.	CASSQSSRDRFEGQPQHF	TGCGCCAGCAGTCAATCGTCTCGGGACAGGTTTGAGGGTCAGCCCCAGCATTTT
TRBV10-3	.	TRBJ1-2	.	CAIGGTNYGYTF	TGTGCCATCGGGGGGACTAACTATGGCTACACCTTC
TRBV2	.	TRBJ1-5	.	CASSLSGRNQPQHF	TGTGCCAGCAGTTTAAGCGGCCGCAATCAGCCCCAGCATTTT
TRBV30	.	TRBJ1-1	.	CAWRDGNTEAFF	TGTGCCTGGAGAGACGGTAACACTGAAGCTTTCTTT
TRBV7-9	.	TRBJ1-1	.	CASELGDLNTEAFF	TGTGCCAGCGAGCTGGGAGACCTGAACACTGAAGCTTTCTTT
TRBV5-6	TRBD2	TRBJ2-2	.	CASSFNRLATGELFF	TGTGCCAGCAGCTTTAACCGACTAGCCACCGGGGAGCTGTTTTTT
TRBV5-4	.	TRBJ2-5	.	CASSIRQASETQYF	TGTGCCAGCAGCATCCGACAGGCATCGGAGACCCAGTACTTC
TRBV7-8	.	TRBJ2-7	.	CASSLGPRYEQYF	TGTGCCAGCAGCTTAGGGCCGCGCTACGAGCAGTACTTC
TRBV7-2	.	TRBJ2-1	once	CASSWGGHNNEQFF	TGTGCCAGCAGCTGGGGGGGGCACAACAATGAGCAGTTCTTC
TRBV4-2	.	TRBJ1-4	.	CASSQDWDTYNEKLFF	TGTGCCAGCAGCCAAGATTGGGACACCTATAATGAAAAACTGTTTTTT
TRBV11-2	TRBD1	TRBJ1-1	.	CASTLDRENTEAFF	TGTGCCAGCACCTTGGACAGGGAAAACACTGAAGCTTTCTTT
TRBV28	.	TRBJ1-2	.	CASSFAGAGLAGGYTF	TGTGCCAGCAGTTTCGCAGGGGCTGGTTTGGCTGGTGGCTACACCTTC
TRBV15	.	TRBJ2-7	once	CATSRGGGRYEQYF	TGTGCCACCAGCAGAGGTGGAGGTCGCTACGAGCAGTACTTC
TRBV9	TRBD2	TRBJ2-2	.	CASSPGLAVTGELFF	TGTGCCAGCAGCCCGGGACTAGCGGTCACCGGGGAGCTGTTTTTT
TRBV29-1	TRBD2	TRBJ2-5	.	CSVEREGPRETQYF	TGCAGCGTTGAACGGGAGGGCCCTCGCGAGACCCAGTACTTC
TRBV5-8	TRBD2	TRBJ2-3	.	CASSGRGGRSRTDTQYF	TGTGCCAGCAGCGGTCGGGGGGGCCGGTCGCGCACAGATACGCAGTATTTT
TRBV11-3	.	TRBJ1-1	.	CASSLREGTEAFF	TGTGCCAGCAGCTTGAGGGAGGGCACTGAAGCTTTCTTT
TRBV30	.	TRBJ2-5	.	CAWSGSTETQYF	TGTGCCTGGAGCGGTTCCACCGAGACCCAGTACTTC
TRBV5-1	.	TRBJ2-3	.	CASSLREFLDTQYF	TGCGCCAGCAGCTTGCGGGAGTTTTTAGATACGCAGTATTTT
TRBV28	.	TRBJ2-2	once	CASRTRLGELFF	TGTGCCAGCAGGACCCGACTCGGGGAGCTGTTTTTT
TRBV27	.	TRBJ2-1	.	CASRFGWGNEQFF	TGTGCCAGCAGATTCGGGTGGGGGAATGAGCAGTTCTTC
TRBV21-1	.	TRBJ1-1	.	CASSIYRGNTEAFF	TGTGCCAGCAGCATATACAGGGGGAACACTGAAGCTTTCTTT
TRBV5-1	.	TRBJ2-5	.	CASSPYRVKETQYF	TGCGCCAGCAGCCCCTACAGGGTGAAAGAGACCCAGTACTTC
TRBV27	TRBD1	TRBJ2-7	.	CASRTGTGATKQYF	TGTGCCAGCAGAACCGGGACAGGGGCTACGAAGCAGTACTTC
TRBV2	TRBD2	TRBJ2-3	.	CASSGRLAATDTQYF	TGTGCCAGCAGTGGGCGGCTAGCGGCCACAGATACGCAGTATTTT
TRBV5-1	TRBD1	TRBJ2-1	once	CASSLGTGNFWQFF	TGCGCCAGCAGCTTGGGGACAGGGAATTTTTGGCAGTTCTTC
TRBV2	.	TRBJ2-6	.	CASSEYGRTASVLTF	TGTGCCAGCAGCGAGTACGGACGGACCGCTAGCGTCCTGACTTTC
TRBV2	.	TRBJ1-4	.	CASKFTGTNEKLFF	TGTGCCAGCAAATTTACAGGGACTAATGAAAAACTGTTTTTT
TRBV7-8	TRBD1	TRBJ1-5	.	CASSPGDRADQPQHF	TGTGCCAGCAGCCCCGGAGACAGGGCCGATCAGCCCCAGCATTTT
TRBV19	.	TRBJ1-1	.	CASSKGGGVITEAFF	TGTGCCAGTAGTAAAGGTGGAGGGGTCATCACTGAAGCTTTCTTT
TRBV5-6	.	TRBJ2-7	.	CASSLVGTVLEQYF	TGTGCCAGCAGCTTGGTAGGTACAGTTCTCGAGCAGTACTTC